This T cell receptor beta chain was recorded in a study of GPR56 and killer-like receptors on CD4 memory cells (dated by TCRdb to the late 2010s). About the investigation overall: The study proposed that progressive acquisition of KLRB1, KLRG1, GPR56 and then KLRF1 marks human CD4+ memory T-cell differentiation and cytokine production potential. The study described its healthy blood donors as age-matched to the liver disease patients, who had a median age of about 70 years. The investigation overall reported the following: Clones dominating late populations 4 and 5 were also found in early populations 1 and 2, and this finding was taken by the authors as evidence for linear differentiation. Clonal frequency was low in the marker-negative population and increased progressively along the proposed pathway, with TCRbeta diversity decreasing accordingly. Overlap of TCR repertoires was especially pronounced between late populations 4 and 5, and partly extended to population 3. Diversity and similarity analyses were restricted to the 100 most expanded clones per population rather than full repertoires.

CDR1 SGHTA and CDR2 FQGNSA were looked up in the germline V gene. The CDR3, cysteine through phenylalanine, is 18 amino acids long. No DNA accompanies this entry. Before TCRbeta sequencing, fluorescence-activated cell sorting was used to enrich five KLR/GPR56-defined CD4+ populations. To test a linear memory differentiation pathway, the researchers sequenced TCRbeta repertoires from five CD4+ T-cell subsets that were defined by expression of KLRB1, KLRG1, GPR56 and KLRF1. TCR-sequenced cells came from peripheral blood of healthy control individuals, reported as five donors in the TCRbeta analysis figure. Heparinized peripheral blood was collected, and every sample was processed within one hour of retrieval. Blood was diluted 1:2 in PBS, and peripheral blood mononuclear cells were then isolated from the diluted blood at room temperature by Biocoll density gradient centrifugation. Before flow sorting, CD4+ T cells were enriched from freshly isolated PBMCs by magnetic sorting with anti-CD4 MicroBeads. A BD FACSAria II was used to sort CD4+ T cells, enriched from the PBMCs of healthy donors, according to marker expression. For surface staining, the researchers used Miltenyi Biotec antibodies: anti-KLRB1 clone 191B8, anti-KLRF1 clone 4A4.D10 and anti-KLRG1 clone REA261.

A count is missing, but by frequency this clonotype is medium-sized (0.01 to 0.1%). It lacks a known antigen. The instrument was an Illumina HiSeq 2500. To build sequencing libraries, a previously published PCR protocol was used to amplify the recombined TCRbeta locus. The authors' analysis ran thus. Any read whose average quality score fell below 30 was discarded, and IMSEQ was used to process the reads that remained. Each clonotype was defined by the combination of Vbeta gene, Jbeta gene and CDR3 amino acid sequence. The Morisita-Horn index, computed on the top 100 expanded clones, was used to quantify repertoire overlap between populations. Renyi diversity profiles calculated on the top 100 expanded clones were used to assess clonal diversity. TCRdb reprocessed the reads; each CDR3 protein sequence makes one entry, and DNA is unavailable. Clone size and V and J calls follow TCRdb, not the original study. The sample's table lists a count of 2,500 to 3,000 distinct CDR3 sequences. The ten largest make up more than 2.5% of the sample.

The source of this sequence is a human donor in good health. Here the chain combines TRBV7-2 and TRBJ1-6; the TRBD1 assignment by TCRdb is unverifiable without DNA. The source material was memory CD4+ T cells from blood. CDR3 protein: CASSFMGQNPTVNSPLHF. Where the CDR3 stops, the reference TRBV7-2 and TRBJ1-6 genes take over; the full variable domain is GAGVSQSPSNKVTEKGKDVELRCDPISGHTALYWYRQSLGQGLEFLIYFQGNSAPDKSGLPSDRFSAERTGGSVSTLTIQRTQQEDSAVYLCASSFMGQNPTVNSPLHFGNGTRLTVT.